This note documents a single T cell receptor beta chain sequence. What it binds is not known. Both 60 Vbeta primers and 13 Jbeta primers went into the PCR. Clones were read by immunoSEQ multiplex PCR, and TCRdb kept only the in-frame ones, dropping some. Of about 70,000 clones listed, roughly 74% were seen once; the top ten hold 11%. The data stem from a study of cytomegalovirus exposure and HLA in healthy donors. Turning to the study itself: Researchers previously reported finding roughly 120 million unique TCR beta sequences from 150 million to 200 million T cells.

Looked up from germline, CDR1 is SGHAT and CDR2 is FQNNGV. The CDR3 consists of 14 residues. The V gene end was trimmed by 4 bases and the J gene end by 6 bases; junction bases not matched to a gene: 6. General study results and limits: Association of a missense DCLRE1C variant with TCR beta V- and J-gene trimming was reported in a later analysis. By a later analysis, the bulk of CMV-associated TCR beta chains appeared HLA-restricted.

The chain recombines TRBV11-2 with TRBJ1-1; the match to TRBD1 covers 9 bases. The sequencing sample was made of PBMCs. The sequence was collected from a human donor in good health. This CDR3 reads CASSSGQGAAEAFF. The CDR3, as DNA: TGTGCCAGCAGCTCGGGACAGGGTGCCGCTGAAGCTTTCTTT.